The TCR beta chain described here comes from a study of T cells in Graves' hyperthyroidism and ophthalmopathy. This clonotype was counted ten times or more. RNA transcripts provided the source from which TCR beta CDR3 regions were amplified. HTBI primers drove first-round RT-PCR of the TCR CDR3. From the multiplex PCR reads, TCRdb called clonotypes with MiXCR, one entry per CDR3 protein. The sample has 660,000 or so distinct CDR3 sequences; roughly 45% are singletons. V gave up 8 bases and J gave up 2 bases, with 7 bases separating them. Germline CDR1 and CDR2: SNHLY and FYNNEI. The CDR3 is made up of 12 amino acids.

Sequencing used peripheral blood or thyroid tissue (not recorded which). The chain is built from TRBV2 and TRBJ1-3, with D unresolved. This receptor was identified in an adult man with Graves' disease, either hyperthyroidism or ophthalmopathy (not recorded which). CDR3 amino acids: CASFATGNTIYF. For the CDR3, the DNA is TGTGCCAGCTTTGCGACTGGAAACACCATATATTTT.